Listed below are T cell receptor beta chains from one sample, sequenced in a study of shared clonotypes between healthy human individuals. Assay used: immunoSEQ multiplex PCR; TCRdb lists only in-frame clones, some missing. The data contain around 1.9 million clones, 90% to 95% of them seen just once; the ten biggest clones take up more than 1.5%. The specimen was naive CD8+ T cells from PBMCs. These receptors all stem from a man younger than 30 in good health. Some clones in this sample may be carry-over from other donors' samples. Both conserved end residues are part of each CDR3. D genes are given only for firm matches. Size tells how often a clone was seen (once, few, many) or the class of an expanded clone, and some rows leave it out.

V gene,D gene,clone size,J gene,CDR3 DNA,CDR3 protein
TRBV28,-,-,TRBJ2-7,TGTGCCAGCAGTTTTAAGTACGAGCAGTACTTC,CASSFKYEQYF
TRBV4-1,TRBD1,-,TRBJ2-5,TGCGCCAGCAGCCAAGCCGGGACAGGTGGTGAGACCCAGTACTTC,CASSQAGTGGETQYF
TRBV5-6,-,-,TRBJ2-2,TGTGCCAGCAGCCCAGGGAGGGGGGAGCTGTTTTTT,CASSPGRGELFF
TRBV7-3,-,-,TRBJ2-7,TGTGCCAGCAGCTTAAGCGGCTCTAAAACGGACGAGCAGTACTTC,CASSLSGSKTDEQYF
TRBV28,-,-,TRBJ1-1,TGTGCCAGCAGTTTGACCGGGGGCGAAGAAGCTTTCTTT,CASSLTGGEEAFF
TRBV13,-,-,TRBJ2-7,TGTGCCAGCGGGATGCGGGAAGCCCCAGAGCAGTACTTC,CASGMREAPEQYF
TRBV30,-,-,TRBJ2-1,TGTGCCTGGAACCCCAACACGCCCTACAATGAGCAGTTCTTC,CAWNPNTPYNEQFF
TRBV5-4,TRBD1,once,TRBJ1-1,TGTGCCAGCAGCTTGACCAATTCCAGGGGGGATACTGAAGCTTTCTTT,CASSLTNSRGDTEAFF
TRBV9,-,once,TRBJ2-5,TGTGCCAGCAGCGAGGACGAGGGGCGGGAGACCCAGTACTTC,CASSEDEGRETQYF
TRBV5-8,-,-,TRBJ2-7,TGTGCCAGCAGCTGGCACTCCTACGAGCAGTACTTC,CASSWHSYEQYF
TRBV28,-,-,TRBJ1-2,TGTGCCAGCAGCCTGGGGGGATCCTATGGCTACACCTTC,CASSLGGSYGYTF
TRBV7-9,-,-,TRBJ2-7,TGTGCCAGCAGCTTAGGACTCAGCGAGCAGTACTTC,CASSLGLSEQYF
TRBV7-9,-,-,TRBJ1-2,TGTGCCAGCAGCTTATCGGAGGAACTCTATGGCTACACCTTC,CASSLSEELYGYTF
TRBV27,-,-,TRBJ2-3,TGTGCCAGCAGTTTAGGGGTCTCAGCGGTCACAGATACGCAGTATTTT,CASSLGVSAVTDTQYF
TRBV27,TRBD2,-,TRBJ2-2,TGTGCCAGCAGTGTGGGGAGGGCTGGTATCGGGGAGCTGTTTTTT,CASSVGRAGIGELFF
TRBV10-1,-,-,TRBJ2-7,TGCGCCAGCAGTGACGGCGACTCCTACGAGCAGTACTTC,CASSDGDSYEQYF
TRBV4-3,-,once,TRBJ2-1,TGCGCCAGCGGACCCTATTTAGAAAGTATACTCCGCAATGAGCAGTTCTTC,CASGPYLESILRNEQFF
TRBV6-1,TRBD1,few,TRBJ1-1,TGTGCCAGCAGCAGGGACAGCGAAGCTTTCTTT,CASSRDSEAFF
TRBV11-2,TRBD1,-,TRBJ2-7,TGTGCCAGCAGCTCCGGGACAGGCTCCTACGAGCAGTACTTC,CASSSGTGSYEQYF
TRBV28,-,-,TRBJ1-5,TGTGCCAGCAGTCGGGGACCTAGCAATCAGCCCCAGCATTTT,CASSRGPSNQPQHF
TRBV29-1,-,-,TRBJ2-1,TGCAGCGCGCCAGAGGGGTTCTTC,CSAPEGFF
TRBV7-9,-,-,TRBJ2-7,TGTGCCAGCAGCTCCCCCCTAAGGGGTGATCAAGCTTACGAGCAGTACTTC,CASSSPLRGDQAYEQYF
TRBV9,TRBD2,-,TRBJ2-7,TGTGCCAGCAGCGTAGGAGGTAGCGGGGATTACGAGCAGTACTTC,CASSVGGSGDYEQYF
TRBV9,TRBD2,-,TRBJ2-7,TGTGCCAGCAGCCCCGCGCTACTAGCGGGAGACGAGCAGTACTTC,CASSPALLAGDEQYF
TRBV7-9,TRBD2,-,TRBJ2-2,TGTGCAAATGGGGGGGTCACCGGGGAGCTGTTTTTT,CANGGVTGELFF
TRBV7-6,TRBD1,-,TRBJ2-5,TGTGCCAGCGAAGACAGGGGGCGAGAGACCCAGTACTTC,CASEDRGRETQYF
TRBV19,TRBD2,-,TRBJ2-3,TGTGCCAGTAGCCTTCTAGCGGGAGGCACAGATACGCAGTATTTT,CASSLLAGGTDTQYF
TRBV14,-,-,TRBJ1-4,TGTGCCAGCAGCCCAGTCGGACAGATGGGTGAAAAACTGTTTTTT,CASSPVGQMGEKLFF
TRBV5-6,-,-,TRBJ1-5,TGTGCCAGCAGCTTGGCCGGTTATGGGGCGAGCAATCAGCCCCAGCATTTT,CASSLAGYGASNQPQHF
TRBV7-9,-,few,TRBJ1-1,TGTGCCAGCAGCTGGTCCAGGGACGGGAACACTGAAGCTTTCTTT,CASSWSRDGNTEAFF
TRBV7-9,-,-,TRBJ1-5,TGTGCCAGCAGCGCCAGGGGTCAGCCCCAGCATTTT,CASSARGQPQHF
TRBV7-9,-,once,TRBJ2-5,TGTGCCAGCAGCTTAGCGGAGACCCAGTACTTC,CASSLAETQYF
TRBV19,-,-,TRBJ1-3,TGTGCCAGTATGATGGGTGCGTTCTCCTCTGGAAACACCATATATTTT,CASMMGAFSSGNTIYF
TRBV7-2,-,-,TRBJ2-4,TGTGCCAGCAGCAATACAATAATAGTAGCCAAAAACATTCAGTACTTC,CASSNTIIVAKNIQYF
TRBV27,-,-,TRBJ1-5,TGTGCCAGCAGCACAGGACAGACGAGCAATCAGCCCCAGCATTTT,CASSTGQTSNQPQHF
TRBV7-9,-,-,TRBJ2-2,TGTGCCAGCAGCTCCCCGGGAACCACCGGGGAGCTGTTTTTT,CASSSPGTTGELFF
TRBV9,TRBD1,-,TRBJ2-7,TGTGCCAGCAGCGCTCAACGGGACAGCGAGCAGTACTTC,CASSAQRDSEQYF
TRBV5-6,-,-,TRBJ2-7,TGTGCCAGCAGCAACAAGCCATACGAGCAGTACTTC,CASSNKPYEQYF
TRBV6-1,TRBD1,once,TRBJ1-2,TGTGCCAGCAGTGAAACAGGGGGGGGCCCTAACTATGGCTACACCTTC,CASSETGGGPNYGYTF
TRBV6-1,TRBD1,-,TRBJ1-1,TGTGCCAGCCGCGACAGGGGTGAAGCTTTCTTT,CASRDRGEAFF
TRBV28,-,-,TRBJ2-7,TGTGCCACCATCAGCCCCGCAGGCCACTCCTACGAGCAGTACTTC,CATISPAGHSYEQYF